This TCR beta chain originates from a study of cytomegalovirus exposure and HLA in healthy donors. The CDR3 is made up of 15 amino acids. Trimming took off 6 bases at V and 4 bases at J, with 17 bases between the two ends. CDR1 and CDR2 (germline): MNHEY, SVGAGI. Both 60 Vbeta primers and 13 Jbeta primers went into the PCR. Libraries were prepared by immunoSEQ multiplex PCR; TCRdb keeps only in-frame clonotypes and omits some of them. Its clone listing holds around 42,000 clones. This cohort consisted of healthy bone marrow donors. This sequence joins TRBV6-5 and TRBJ2-3, with D possibly matching TRBD2 (7 bases). This sequence was found in a man aged 25 to 45 in good health and CMV-seronegative. The specimen sequenced was PBMCs. CDR3 sequence (DNA): TGTGCCAGCAGATTCCTAGCGGAGGGGGCAGATACGCAGTATTTT. This codes for CASRFLAEGADTQYF.